Given below is one T cell receptor beta chain in context. The assay was immunoSEQ multiplex PCR, and TCRdb's table has in-frame clones only and misses some. The table includes around 21,000 clones, 85% to 90% detected once. This CDR3 is 13 amino acids long. Trimming shortened V by 2 bases and J by 4 bases, and 7 bases separated the two germline ends. Germline V gives CDR1 MNHNY, CDR2 SVGAGI (reference sequence). This entry belongs to a study of T cell changes during pregnancy in multiple sclerosis. This receptor was identified in a female donor with multiple sclerosis, enrolled in a pregnancy study. The sequencing here drew on CD8+ T cells from peripheral blood mononuclear cells, taken in the first trimester of pregnancy. The chain employs TRBV6-6 and TRBJ2-3; perhaps TRBD1 as D (6 bases). This chain's CDR3 is CASSYTGSDTQYF. For the CDR3, the DNA is TGTGCCAGCAGTTACACAGGGTCAGATACGCAGTATTTT.